This paragraph reports one T cell receptor (beta chain). This clonotype was picked up many times. No antigen is known for it. Per-base qualities were not stored, and no clone one base away is much larger. This entry is derived from a study of CD8 T cells in ankylosing spondylitis (dated by TCRdb to the late 2010s). Regarding the complete study: The study set out to find disease-linked TCR variants by profiling T cell receptor beta repertoires in ankylosing spondylitis patients and healthy donors. Peripheral blood was sampled, and synovial fluid was additionally collected from ankylosing spondylitis patients. The full study cohort comprised 25 ankylosing spondylitis patients and 85 to 120 healthy donors. What the authors observed across the whole study: Significant enrichment of the disease-linked clones was reported in matched synovial fluid samples from ankylosing spondylitis patients. Blood from ankylosing spondylitis patients appeared to be characterized by a TCR beta motif composed of eight highly homologous amino acid variants. The disease-linked clones had a CD8+ phenotype and were found at relatively low frequencies in peripheral blood. Some TCR beta motif variants had previously been reported in synovial fluid and blood of reactive arthritis patients, which suggested common disease-initiation mechanisms.

The run used an Illumina HiSeq 2500. Quantitative 5'-RACE with molecular barcodes was the method used to prepare the TCR beta libraries. On the authors' methods: Disease-linked TCR variants were identified with a new computational method built on a probabilistic model of VDJ rearrangement. TCRdb ran its own pipeline on the public reads, namely fastp trimming at Q25 and MiXCR clone calling, and kept in-frame beta chains. Rows with a matching CDR3 protein are joined into one entry that keeps the most common DNA and genes. The V and J calls, along with clone size, are taken from TCRdb and not from the paper's own processing. Counted in this sample were some 220,000 distinct CDR3 sequences; more than 5.5% of them appeared once. The ten largest clones represent around 14% of the sample. Measured from the cysteine to the phenylalanine, the CDR3 is 13 residues long. Left in the record is the CDR3 DNA by itself, 39 bases read in frame from the first base. The germline V gene encodes CDR1 SGHAT and CDR2 FQNNGV. V sheds 4 bases and J sheds 1 base, leaving 7 bases between their ends.

The sequence joins TRBV11-2 to TRBJ2-5; a tentative D call is TRBD1 (5 bases match). Input material: blood, either unsorted or a sorted T cell fraction (not recorded which). The sequence came from a male donor with ankylosing spondylitis. The CDR3 has the sequence CASSSTVQETQYF. The DNA sequence is as follows: TGTGCCAGCAGCTCGACAGTCCAAGAGACCCAGTACTTC.